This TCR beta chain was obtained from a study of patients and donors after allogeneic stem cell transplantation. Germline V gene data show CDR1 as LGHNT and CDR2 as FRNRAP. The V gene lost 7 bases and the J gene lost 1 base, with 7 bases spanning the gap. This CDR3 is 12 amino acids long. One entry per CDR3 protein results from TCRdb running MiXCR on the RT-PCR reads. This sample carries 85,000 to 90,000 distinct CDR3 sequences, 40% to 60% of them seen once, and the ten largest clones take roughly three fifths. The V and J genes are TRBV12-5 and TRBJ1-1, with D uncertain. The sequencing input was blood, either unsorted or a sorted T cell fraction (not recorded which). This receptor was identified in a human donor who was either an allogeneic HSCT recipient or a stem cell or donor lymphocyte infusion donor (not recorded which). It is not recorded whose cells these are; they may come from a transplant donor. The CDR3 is CASEGRNTEAFF. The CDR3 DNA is TGTGCTAGTGAAGGGCGGAACACTGAAGCTTTCTTT. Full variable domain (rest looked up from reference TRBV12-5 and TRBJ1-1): DARVTQTPRHKVTEMGQEVTMRCQPILGHNTVFWYRQTMMQGLELLAYFRNRAPLDDSGMPKDRFSAEMPDATLATLKIQPSEPRDSAVYFCASEGRNTEAFFGQGTRLTVV.